This is a list of T cell receptor beta chains from one sample in a study of blood T cell repertoires in COVID-19. The assay was immunoSEQ multiplex PCR, and TCRdb's table has in-frame clones only and misses some. The sample lists around 300,000 clones; roughly nine tenths were seen once. Sequenced input: PBMCs or T cells enriched from blood (not recorded which). The receptors stem from a woman aged 18-29 years who had recovered from COVID-19. The CDR3 runs from the conserved cysteine through the conserved F or W. The D gene is left open where the match is weak. Clone size is not always given. Where it is, it says once, few, many or a class for expanded clones.

v_gene	j_gene	d_gene	abundance	CDR3aa	CDR3nt
TRBV2	TRBJ2-3	TRBD2	NA	CASGGGTGGDTQYF	TGTGCCAGCGGGGGAGGGACTGGCGGGGATACGCAGTATTTT
TRBV5-1	TRBJ1-1	NA	NA	CASSLAGVGTEAFF	TGCGCCAGCAGCTTGGCCGGAGTGGGCACTGAAGCTTTCTTT
TRBV25-1	TRBJ2-1	NA	NA	CASSDSQGDEQFF	TGTGCCAGCAGTGATTCACAGGGAGATGAGCAGTTCTTC
TRBV2	TRBJ2-1	TRBD2	NA	CASSPWAGGTEQFF	TGTGCCAGCAGCCCTTGGGCGGGGGGGACTGAGCAGTTCTTC
TRBV15	TRBJ1-2	TRBD1	NA	CATSRDQWTGDGYTF	TGTGCCACCAGCAGAGATCAATGGACAGGGGATGGCTACACCTTC
TRBV7-9	TRBJ1-4	NA	NA	CASRIGQKGTNEKLFF	TGTGCCAGCAGGATTGGGCAGAAGGGGACTAATGAAAAACTGTTTTTT
TRBV3-1/TRBV3-2	TRBJ1-2	TRBD1	many	CASSKHPGTGASYGYTF	TGTGCCAGCAGCAAACACCCCGGGACAGGGGCTTCCTATGGCTACACCTTC
TRBV4-1	TRBJ2-7	NA	NA	CASSLKKTIPDEQYF	TGCGCCAGCAGCCTTAAAAAGACTATTCCGGACGAGCAGTACTTC
TRBV5-1	TRBJ2-6	NA	NA	CASSPRVSAGANVLTF	TGCGCCAGCAGCCCCAGGGTTTCAGCTGGGGCCAACGTCCTGACTTTC
TRBV4-2	TRBJ2-3	NA	once	CASSQDSSTDTQYF	TGTGCCAGCAGCCAAGATTCAAGCACAGATACGCAGTATTTT
TRBV6-5	TRBJ1-3	NA	NA	CASRDSHSGNTIYF	TGTGCCAGCAGAGACAGCCACTCTGGAAACACCATATATTTT
TRBV5-1	TRBJ1-1	NA	once	CASSARTEGRMNTEAFF	TGCGCCAGCAGCGCCCGGACGGAGGGGAGGATGAACACTGAAGCTTTCTTT
TRBV5-4	TRBJ1-6	NA	NA	CASSFRGGSPLHF	TGTGCCAGCAGCTTTCGAGGGGGTTCACCCCTCCACTTT
TRBV27	TRBJ1-6	NA	NA	CASSSGRPGSSYNSPLHF	TGTGCCAGCAGTTCAGGTCGACCAGGTTCCTCCTATAATTCACCCCTCCACTTT
TRBV11-2	TRBJ2-3	TRBD2	once	CASSLGGGGSDTQYF	TGTGCCAGCAGCTTAGGCGGGGGGGGGTCAGATACGCAGTATTTT
TRBV15	TRBJ1-2	NA	NA	CATSLPNTVQGHGYTF	TGTGCCACCAGCCTTCCAAACACTGTACAGGGCCATGGCTACACCTTC
TRBV27	TRBJ1-3	NA	NA	CASSLDYNSGNTIYF	TGTGCCAGCAGTTTAGATTACAACTCTGGAAACACCATATATTTT
TRBV28	TRBJ2-7	TRBD1	NA	CASTDRDYEQYF	TGTGCCAGCACGGACAGGGACTACGAGCAGTACTTC
TRBV15	TRBJ2-1	NA	NA	CATSRGLVGTDYNEQFF	TGTGCCACCAGCAGAGGTCTAGTAGGTACGGATTACAATGAGCAGTTCTTC
TRBV5-1	TRBJ1-1	NA	NA	CASSLAGTTIGEAFF	TGCGCCAGCAGCTTGGCCGGGACAACGATTGGTGAAGCTTTCTTT
TRBV5-1	TRBJ1-3	TRBD1	NA	CASSLGTGASGNTIYF	TGCGCCAGCAGCTTGGGGACAGGCGCCTCTGGAAACACCATATATTTT
TRBV27	TRBJ1-6	NA	NA	CASRQGFSSYNSPLHF	TGTGCCAGCAGGCAGGGTTTCAGCTCCTATAATTCACCCCTCCACTTT
TRBV4-2	TRBJ1-6	NA	once	CASSQLGAGTYNSPLHF	TGTGCCAGCAGCCAACTGGGGGCTGGCACCTATAATTCACCCCTCCACTTT
TRBV28	TRBJ2-7	TRBD2	NA	CASTSGGSYEQYF	TGTGCCAGCACCTCGGGGGGGTCCTACGAGCAGTACTTC
TRBV27	TRBJ1-2	TRBD1	NA	CASSSTGGAGYTF	TGTGCCAGCAGTTCTACAGGGGGTGCTGGCTACACCTTC
TRBV3-1/TRBV3-2	TRBJ1-2	NA	NA	CASSQVGDATF	TGTGCCAGCAGCCAAGTCGGAGATGCCACCTTC
TRBV3-1/TRBV3-2	TRBJ1-2	TRBD1	NA	CASSQGQVIGYTF	TGTGCCAGCAGCCAGGGACAGGTAATCGGCTACACCTTC
TRBV18	TRBJ2-1	NA	NA	CASSTDSNEQFF	TGTGCCAGCTCAACGGACAGCAATGAGCAGTTCTTC
TRBV5-6	TRBJ2-2	TRBD2	NA	CASTRGDTGELFF	TGTGCCAGCACCCGGGGGGACACCGGGGAGCTGTTTTTT
TRBV6-1	TRBJ1-6	NA	NA	CASSEKNWGRVNSPLHF	TGTGCCAGCAGTGAAAAAAATTGGGGGAGGGTTAATTCACCCCTCCACTTT
TRBV19	TRBJ2-1	TRBD2	NA	CASFSGGNYNEQFF	TGTGCCAGTTTTAGCGGGGGGAACTACAATGAGCAGTTCTTC
TRBV2	TRBJ2-1	NA	NA	CASRGGEAAYNEQFF	TGTGCCAGCAGGGGAGGAGAAGCGGCCTACAATGAGCAGTTCTTC
TRBV19	TRBJ2-7	NA	NA	CASSMAAGYEQYF	TGTGCCAGTAGTATGGCGGCGGGGTACGAGCAGTACTTC
TRBV2	TRBJ2-2	TRBD2	NA	CASDQRGLAGGRGVNTGELFF	TGTGCCAGCGATCAGCGGGGACTAGCGGGGGGTCGGGGAGTGAACACCGGGGAGCTGTTTTTT
TRBV7-6	TRBJ2-2	TRBD1	NA	CASSPAGGAGTGELFF	TGTGCCAGCAGCCCAGCAGGGGGCGCAGGCACCGGGGAGCTGTTTTTT
TRBV7-9	TRBJ2-2	NA	NA	CASSQQGTGELFF	TGTGCCAGCAGCCAGCAGGGAACCGGGGAGCTGTTTTTT
TRBV27	TRBJ2-7	NA	NA	CASSFAGYYEQYF	TGTGCCAGCAGTTTCGCGGGATACTACGAGCAGTACTTC
TRBV5-5	TRBJ2-7	NA	NA	CASSLVEGRAYEQYF	TGTGCCAGCAGCTTGGTGGAGGGTAGGGCCTACGAGCAGTACTTC
TRBV6-6	TRBJ1-2	NA	NA	CASSYSGYRGGYTF	TGTGCCAGCAGTTACTCGGGGTACCGGGGTGGCTACACCTTC
TRBV24-1	TRBJ2-1	NA	NA	CATSGSPFSSYNEQFF	TGTGCCACCAGTGGCTCTCCATTCAGCTCCTACAATGAGCAGTTCTTC
TRBV5-1	TRBJ2-2	NA	NA	CASSLQGRTGELFF	TGCGCCAGCAGCTTGCAGGGTAGAACCGGGGAGCTGTTTTTT
TRBV28	TRBJ1-5	NA	NA	CASSLYAGIQPQHF	TGTGCCAGCAGTTTATATGCCGGGATCCAGCCCCAGCATTTT
TRBV2	TRBJ1-3	NA	NA	CASSEGGHSGNTIYF	TGTGCCAGCAGTGAAGGAGGGCACTCTGGAAACACCATATATTTT
TRBV5-1	TRBJ1-6	NA	NA	CASSLEEISYNSPLHF	TGCGCCAGCAGCTTGGAGGAGATCTCCTATAATTCACCCCTCCACTTT
TRBV6-5	TRBJ1-5	NA	NA	CASSTGVEPQHF	TGTGCCAGCAGTACGGGGGTTGAGCCCCAGCATTTT
TRBV3-1/TRBV3-2	TRBJ1-3	NA	once	CASSQDRTVEYGNTIYF	TGTGCCAGCAGCCAAGATCGGACAGTCGAGTACGGAAACACCATATATTTT
TRBV7-3	TRBJ1-2	TRBD1	NA	CASSLTGTGDGYTF	TGTGCCAGCAGCTTAACTGGGACAGGCGATGGCTACACCTTC
TRBV11-3	TRBJ1-5	TRBD1	NA	CASSSTPGQVTSPPQHF	TGTGCCAGCAGTTCAACACCGGGACAGGTCACATCCCCTCCCCAGCATTTT
TRBV11-2	TRBJ2-2	NA	NA	CASSLFGANTGELFF	TGTGCCAGCAGCTTATTCGGGGCGAACACCGGGGAGCTGTTTTTT
TRBV9	TRBJ2-3	TRBD2	NA	CASSVESSGGAFADTQYF	TGTGCCAGCAGCGTAGAGTCTAGCGGGGGGGCTTTCGCAGATACGCAGTATTTT
TRBV10-3	TRBJ2-5	NA	NA	CAISTLVTGQETQYF	TGTGCCATCAGCACACTAGTTACGGGCCAAGAGACCCAGTACTTC
TRBV5-4	TRBJ2-5	NA	NA	CASSKGKPQETQYF	TGTGCCAGCAGCAAGGGGAAACCCCAAGAGACCCAGTACTTC
TRBV10-3	TRBJ2-7	TRBD2	NA	CAISEPLSGASYEQYF	TGTGCCATCAGTGAACCTTTAAGCGGGGCCTCCTACGAGCAGTACTTC